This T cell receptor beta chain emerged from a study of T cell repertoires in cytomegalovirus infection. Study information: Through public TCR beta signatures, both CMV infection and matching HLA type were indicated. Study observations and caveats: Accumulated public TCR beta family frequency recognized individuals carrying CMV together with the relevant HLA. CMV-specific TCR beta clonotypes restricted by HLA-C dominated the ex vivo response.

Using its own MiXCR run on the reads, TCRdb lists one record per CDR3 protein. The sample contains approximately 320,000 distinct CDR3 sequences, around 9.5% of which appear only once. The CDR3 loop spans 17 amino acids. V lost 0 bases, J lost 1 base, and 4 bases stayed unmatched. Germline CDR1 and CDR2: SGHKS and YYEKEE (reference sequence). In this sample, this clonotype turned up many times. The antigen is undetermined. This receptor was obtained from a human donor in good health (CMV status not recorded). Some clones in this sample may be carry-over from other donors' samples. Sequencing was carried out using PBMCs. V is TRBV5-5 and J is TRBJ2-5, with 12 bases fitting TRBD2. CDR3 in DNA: TGTGCCAGCAGCTTGGATGGACTAGCGGGGTTCCAAGAGACCCAGTACTTC. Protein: CASSLDGLAGFQETQYF. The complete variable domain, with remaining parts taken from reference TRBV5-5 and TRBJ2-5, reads DAGVTQSPTHLIKTRGQQVTLRCSPISGHKSVSWYQQVLGQGPQFIFQYYEKEERGRGNFPDRFSARQFPNYSSELNVNALLLGDSALYLCASSLDGLAGFQETQYFGPGTRLLVL.